The clone carrying this T cell receptor (beta chain) was counted between two and nine times. CDR1 is SGHAT, CDR2 FQDESV, per germline (reference sequence). This CDR3 region has 15 residues. Between the trimmed V and J ends, which lost 4 bases and 4 bases, there was a span of 14 bases. The data originate from a study of T cells of healthy individuals. MiXCR, run by TCRdb on the 5' RACE reads, gives a single entry per CDR3 protein. This table has around 40,000 distinct CDR3 sequences, about 4.2% appearing once. The chain joins TRBV11-1 to TRBJ2-1, with D possibly matching TRBD1 (6 bases). This TCR was recovered from a human donor in good health. CDR3 in amino acids: CASSSGNRAYNEQFF. CDR3 nucleotides: TGTGCCAGCAGCTCCGGAAACAGGGCTTACAATGAGCAGTTCTTC. Looking up the rest from reference TRBV11-1 and TRBJ2-1 gives the full variable domain: EAEVAQSPRYKITEKSQAVAFWCDPISGHATLYWYRQILGQGPELLVQFQDESVVDDSQLPKDRFSAERLKGVDSTLKIQPAELGDSAMYLCASSSGNRAYNEQFFGPGTRLTVL.